The source of this T cell receptor (beta chain) is a study of cytotoxic CD8 clonotypes in ibrutinib-treated CLL. The wider study: Results showed around 24 partial and 2 complete responses; following median approximately 68 months, roughly 14 remained remitted, around twelve advanced.

TCR beta library input comprised about 1.8 micrograms of genomic DNA from cryopreserved PBMCs. The V gene's germline CDR1 is SGHRS and CDR2 YFSETQ. CDR3 length: 14 residues. V lost 1 base, J lost 3 bases, and 11 bases lay in between. The table came from immunoSEQ multiplex PCR; TCRdb's copy has only in-frame clones and leaves some out. There are 160,000 or so clones in the sample; about 88% occur only once, and 3% to 3.5% lies in the top ten. This chain uses TRBV5-1 with TRBJ2-7; D is perhaps TRBD1 (5 bases). The clonotype comes from a human donor with chronic lymphocytic leukemia. The material sequenced was PBMCs, taken at disease progression, from a patient treated with ibrutinib. The CDR3 DNA reads TGCGCCAGCAGCTTGAATTTCGACAGCTACGAGCAGTACTTC. It encodes CASSLNFDSYEQYF.